This T cell receptor beta chain is from a study of T cell responses to AZD1222 COVID-19 vaccine. Sequenced by immunoSEQ multiplex PCR; TCRdb stores in-frame clones only, minus some. Found here are about 94,000 clones, roughly 90% of them singletons; the top ten hold over 10%. Study-level findings and limits: Clonal diversity was possibly underestimated; the donors were predominantly white British and more often female.

In the case of this clone: Its antigen is not known.

Germline CDR1 PRHDT, CDR2 FYEKMQ (reference sequence). The CDR3 has 16 amino acids. V was cut by 1 base and J by 3 bases, with 15 bases left in between. Here the sequenced sample was peripheral blood, taken 28 days after the second AZD1222 dose. This chain joins TRBV13 and TRBJ1-1, with no clear D. This receptor was identified in an adult who received the AZD1222 COVID-19 vaccine. The CDR3 sequence: CASSLEVRSADTEAFF. The CDR3 nucleotides read TGTGCCAGCAGCTTAGAGGTACGGTCTGCGGACACTGAAGCTTTCTTT. The whole variable domain, filled in from reference TRBV13 and TRBJ1-1, reads AAGVIQSPRHLIKEKRETATLKCYPIPRHDTVYWYQQGPGQDPQFLISFYEKMQSDKGSIPDRFSAQQFSDYHSELNMSSLELGDSALYFCASSLEVRSADTEAFFGQGTRLTVV.